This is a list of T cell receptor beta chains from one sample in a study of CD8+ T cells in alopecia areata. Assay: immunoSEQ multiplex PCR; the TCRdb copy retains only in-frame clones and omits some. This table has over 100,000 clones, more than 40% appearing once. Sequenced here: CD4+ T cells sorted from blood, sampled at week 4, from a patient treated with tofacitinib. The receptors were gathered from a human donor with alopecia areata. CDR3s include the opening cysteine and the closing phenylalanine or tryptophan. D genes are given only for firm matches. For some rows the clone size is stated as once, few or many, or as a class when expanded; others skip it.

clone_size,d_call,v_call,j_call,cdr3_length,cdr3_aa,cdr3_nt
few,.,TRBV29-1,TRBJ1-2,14,CSVEKPTEGYGYTF,TGCAGCGTTGAAAAGCCCACTGAAGGGTATGGCTACACCTTC
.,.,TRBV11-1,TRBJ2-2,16,CASRPTGGSRSGELFF,TGTGCCAGCAGACCCACCGGAGGGTCGAGGTCGGGGGAGCTGTTTTTT
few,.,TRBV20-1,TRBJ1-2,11,CSAGEPYGYTF,TGCAGTGCTGGGGAGCCGTATGGCTACACCTTC
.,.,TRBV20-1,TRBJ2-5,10,CSASLETQYF,TGCAGTGCTAGTCTAGAGACCCAGTACTTC
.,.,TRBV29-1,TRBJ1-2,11,CSVGLNYGYTF,TGCAGCGTGGGACTTAACTATGGCTACACCTTC
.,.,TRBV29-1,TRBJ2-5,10,CSAAQETQYF,TGCAGCGCTGCGCAAGAGACCCAGTACTTC
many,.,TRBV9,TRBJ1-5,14,CASSVGDGSQPQHF,TGTGCCAGCAGCGTAGGGGACGGAAGTCAGCCCCAGCATTTT
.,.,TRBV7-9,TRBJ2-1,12,CASSKNRNEQFF,TGTGCCAGCAGCAAAAACAGAAATGAGCAGTTCTTC
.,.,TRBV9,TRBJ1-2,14,CASSVRGLWDGYTF,TGTGCCAGCAGCGTAAGGGGATTATGGGATGGCTACACCTTC
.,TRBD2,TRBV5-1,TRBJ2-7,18,CASSSTTILSGSRNEQYF,TGCGCCAGCAGCTCTACTACGATCTTAAGCGGGAGTAGAAACGAGCAGTACTTC
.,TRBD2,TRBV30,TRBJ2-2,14,CAWSVSLAGGELFF,TGTGCCTGGAGTGTTAGCCTAGCGGGAGGGGAGCTGTTTTTT
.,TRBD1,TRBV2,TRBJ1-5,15,CASSAQGAQNQPQHF,TGTGCCAGCAGTGCACAGGGGGCTCAAAATCAGCCCCAGCATTTT
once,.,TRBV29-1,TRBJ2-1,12,CSVDRGYNEQFF,TGCAGCGTTGACAGGGGTTACAATGAGCAGTTCTTC
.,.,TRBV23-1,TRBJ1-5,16,CASSQSNTEGCQPQHF,TGCGCCAGCAGTCAATCGAACACTGAAGGTTGTCAGCCCCAGCATTTT
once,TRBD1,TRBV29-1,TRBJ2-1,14,CSVLGTAKFDEQFF,TGCAGCGTGCTGGGGACAGCCAAATTCGATGAGCAGTTCTTC
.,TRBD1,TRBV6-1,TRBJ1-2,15,CASSGQGGAGYGYTF,TGTGCCAGCAGTGGGCAAGGGGGCGCGGGCTATGGCTACACCTTC
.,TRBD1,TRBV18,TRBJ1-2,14,CASSWDRDNEGYTF,TGTGCCAGCTCATGGGACAGGGACAACGAGGGCTACACCTTC
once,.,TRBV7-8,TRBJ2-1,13,CASSLVRGSEQFF,TGTGCCAGCAGCTTAGTTAGGGGGAGTGAGCAGTTCTTC
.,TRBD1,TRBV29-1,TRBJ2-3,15,CSVALGQGPTDTQYF,TGCAGCGTTGCCCTGGGACAGGGGCCCACAGATACGCAGTATTTT
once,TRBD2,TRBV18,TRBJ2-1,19,CASSQGVGKLAGAYNEQFF,TGTGCCAGCTCACAAGGGGTAGGAAAACTAGCGGGAGCCTACAATGAGCAGTTCTTC
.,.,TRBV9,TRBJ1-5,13,CASSTQEFQPQHF,TGTGCCAGCAGCACCCAGGAGTTCCAGCCCCAGCATTTT
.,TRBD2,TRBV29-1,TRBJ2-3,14,CSSAGLAGTDTQYF,TGCAGCTCCGCGGGCCTAGCGGGAACAGATACGCAGTATTTT
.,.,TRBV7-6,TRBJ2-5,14,CASSFWGEQETQYF,TGTGCCAGCAGCTTTTGGGGGGAACAGGAGACCCAGTACTTC